Described below is a single TCR beta chain sequence and its context. This could be a read error, since a much larger clone is one nucleotide away. The library came from three nested PCR rounds adapted from ARM-PCR protocols. One entry per CDR3 protein, called by TCRdb with MiXCR from the multiplex PCR reads. The profile shows some 100,000 distinct CDR3 sequences, about 75% of them singletons. The source of the sample is a study of tumor and adjacent non-tumor tissue in lung cancer. No cell sorting was done before RNA was extracted from the tissue. This TCR derives from a woman in her fifties or sixties with non-small cell lung cancer. The specimen was lung tumor tissue.

CDR3 protein: CSAQRNEQFF. The CDR3 DNA follows: TGCAGCGCTCAACGCAATGAGCAGTTCTTC. The chain links TRBV29-1 to TRBJ2-1; D gene uncertain. The CDR3 length is 10 residues. Germline V gene data show CDR1 as SQVTM and CDR2 as ANQGSEA. Between the trimmed V and J ends, which lost 7 bases and 6 bases, there was a span of 7 bases.